The clone carrying this TCR beta chain was picked up a small number of times. Its antigen is as yet unknown. The data are from a study of T cell repertoires in cytomegalovirus infection. Study overall: Shared public TCR beta signatures pointed to both CMV infection and a matching HLA type. Study results and caveats: HLA-C-restricted CMV-specific TCR beta clonotypes prevailed in the ex vivo response.

The CDR3 length is 14 residues. Trimming took 6 bases from V and 3 from J, leaving 14 bases between them. TCRdb analysed the reads with MiXCR anew, one entry per CDR3 protein. The data contain hundreds of thousands of distinct CDR3 sequences, roughly 33% of them seen just once; the ten biggest clones take up 18%. The TCR sequence derives from a human donor in good health (CMV status not recorded). Some clones in this sample may be carry-over from other donors' samples. V is TRBV12-3 or TRBV12-4 and J is TRBJ1-1, with a tentative D call TRBD1 (5 bases). Specimen: cultured PBMCs, collected from culture after CMV antigen stimulation. CDR3 in amino acids: CASSTWGGYTEAFF. Here the CDR3 DNA reads TGTGCCAGCAGCACTTGGGGGGGATACACTGAAGCTTTCTTT.